The 21 T cell receptor beta chains listed next were all sequenced from one sample in a study of human T cells and chemical hapten exposure. TCRdb recomputed calls from the RACE reads with MiXCR, one row per CDR3 protein. Of 250,000 or so distinct CDR3 sequences in the sample, 7% to 10% were seen once. The sample's time point: pre-sensitization, week 0. Described treatment: therapeutic diphenylcyclopropenone sensitization with weekly scalp DPC. The sequencing here drew on whole blood, taken in connection with sensitization to the hapten diphenylcyclopropenone (DPC). These receptor sequences come from a woman between 40 and 50 years old with alopecia areata. Some clones in this sample may be carry-over from other donors' samples.

There are a few counts of this clonotype. The J gene is TRBJ2-5, the V gene TRBV10-2; D is unclear. The CDR3 length is 14 residues. V lost 6 bases to trimming and J lost 1 base, with 12 bases between them. Germline-derived CDR1 and CDR2 are WSHSY and SAAADI. The CDR3 nucleotides read TGCGCCAGCAGGGGATTGGGCGGCCAAGAGACCCAGTACTTC. Translating it yields CASRGLGGQETQYF.

This clonotype has at least ten counts. The chain recombines TRBV28 with TRBJ1-2; TRBD1 matches 7 bases. Germline CDR1 and CDR2: MDHEN and SYDVKM. CDR3 length: 15 residues. V shed 4 bases, J shed 5 bases, and the junction held 10 bases outside the gene matches. The CDR3 sequence is CASSSNSGTVYGYTF. Written as DNA, the CDR3 is TGTGCCAGCAGTTCAAATTCCGGGACAGTTTATGGCTACACCTTC.

The chain uses TRBV5-1 and TRBJ2-5; a possible D gene is TRBD2 (6 bases). V dropped 4 bases and J dropped 5 bases, with 9 bases sitting between them. Germline CDR1 and CDR2: SGHRS and YFSETQ. This CDR3 contains 12 residues. CDR3 residues: CASSPGDETQYF. The CDR3 DNA reads TGCGCCAGCAGCCCGGGGGACGAGACCCAGTACTTC.

The chain employs TRBV27 and TRBJ2-7; no firm D call. Per the germline V gene, CDR1 is MNHEY and CDR2 is SMNVEV (reference sequence). The CDR3 consists of 13 residues. The V end lost 6 bases, the J end lost 0 bases, and 9 bases lay between the germline ends. The CDR3 sequence is CASRGTVSYEQYF. CDR3 DNA sequence: TGTGCCAGCAGAGGCACAGTCTCCTACGAGCAGTACTTC.

The chain is built from TRBV6-5 and TRBJ1-6, with D hard to call. Between the trimmed V and J ends, which lost 7 bases and 6 bases, there was a span of 10 bases. Per the germline V gene, CDR1 is MNHEY and CDR2 is SVGAGI. CDR3 length equals 13 residues. CDR3 nucleotides: TGTGCCAGCACAATCGGACCTAATTCACCCCTCCACTTT. Translating gives CASTIGPNSPLHF.

V usage is TRBV28 and J usage is TRBJ1-5; unclear D gene. Germline lookup yields CDR1 MDHEN and CDR2 SYDVKM. This CDR3 contains 14 residues. Trimming removed 11 bases from V and 7 bases from J, with 21 bases in between. CDR3 bases: TGTGCCGCCTGCCCCCGGGGAGGGAGGCAGCCCCAGCATTTT. This codes for CAACPRGGRQPQHF.

The chain couples TRBV6-2 or TRBV6-3 to TRBJ2-3; D gene unclear. V lost 0 bases and J 11 bases, leaving 9 bases between the germline ends. This CDR3 is built from 12 residues. Germline V gives CDR1 MNHEY, CDR2 SVGEGT. CDR3 DNA sequence: TGTGCCAGCAGTTACTCCCCATTGGGGCAGTATTTT. Its protein is CASSYSPLGQYF.

There are a few counts of this clonotype. The V call is TRBV6-2 or TRBV6-3, the J call TRBJ2-7; possible D gene TRBD2, 6 bases. Between the trimmed V and J ends, which lost 0 bases and 0 bases, there was a span of 6 bases. This CDR3 has 14 residues. From germline, CDR1 is MNHEY and CDR2 SVGEGT. The CDR3 sequence is CASSYSGLSYEQYF. The CDR3 DNA reads as TGTGCCAGCAGTTACTCGGGACTCTCCTACGAGCAGTACTTC.

This clonotype was observed a few times. The CDR3 DNA reads TGCGCCAGCAGCCCAAACAGGGCCTACGAGCAGTACTTC. The encoded protein is CASSPNRAYEQYF. V gene TRBV10-2 combines with J gene TRBJ2-7; a weak D match, TRBD1 (6 bases). CDR1 WSHSY and CDR2 SAAADI come from the germline V gene. The V and J ends lost 6 bases and 2 bases respectively, with 11 bases between them. CDR3 length: 13 amino acids.

This sequence joins TRBV29-1 and TRBJ2-3; 8 bases are a match to TRBD1. Trimming took 7 bases from V and 5 from J; bases not matched to a gene: 11. CDR3 size: 14 residues. CDR1 and CDR2 (germline): SQVTM, ANQGSEA. The CDR3 DNA is TGCAGCGGTGCCGGGACAGGCCTGATAGATACGCAGTATTTT. This encodes CSGAGTGLIDTQYF.

V gene TRBV14 combines with J gene TRBJ2-3, with D perhaps matching TRBD2 (5 bases). Germline assignment: CDR1 SGHDN and CDR2 FVKESK. V was pared by 1 base and J by 8 bases, with 10 bases between. This CDR3 region has 13 residues. CDR3 loop: CASSQVSSGTQYF. CDR3 coding DNA: TGTGCCAGCAGCCAAGTGTCCAGCGGTACGCAGTATTTT.

The chain joins TRBV11-3 to TRBJ2-3, with D uncertain. CDR3 length: 15 residues. Germline CDR1 reads SGHNT; CDR2 reads YENEEA. V lost 6 bases to trimming and J lost 0 bases, with 13 bases between them. DNA for the CDR3: TGTGCCAGCAGTAAACGGGTTACTAGCACAGATACGCAGTATTTT. It translates to CASSKRVTSTDTQYF.

This clonotype has only a few counts. The genes are TRBV7-9 and TRBJ2-7, with D uncertain. Germline CDR1 and CDR2: SEHNR and FQNEAQ (reference sequence). Between the trimmed V and J ends, which lost 0 bases and 2 bases, there was a span of 5 bases. CDR3 length equals 13 residues. In nucleotides, the CDR3 is TGTGCCAGCAGCTTAGCAAAAGCCTACGAGCAGTACTTC. Protein: CASSLAKAYEQYF.

This clonotype was detected only a few times. This sequence joins TRBV15 and TRBJ1-5, with unresolved D. This CDR3 spans 15 amino acids. Trimming pared 4 bases from V and 2 bases from J, leaving 12 bases between. Germline V CDR1 and CDR2: LNHNV, YYDKDF (reference sequence). The CDR3 protein is CATSKERWGNQPQHF. The CDR3 DNA reads as TGTGCCACCAGCAAAGAAAGATGGGGCAATCAGCCCCAGCATTTT.

The V gene is TRBV7-9, the J gene TRBJ1-1; TRBD1 might be the D (5 bases). The germline CDR1 and CDR2 sequences are SEHNR and FQNEAQ (reference sequence). The CDR3 is made up of 17 amino acids. The V gene lost 1 base and the J gene lost 0 bases, with 15 bases spanning the gap. CDR3 sequence (DNA): TGTGCCAGCAGCTTAGTCGCAGGGAGGAGGATGAACACTGAAGCTTTCTTT. Its translation is CASSLVAGRRMNTEAFF.

This clonotype has more than one count but fewer than ten. The chain employs TRBV12-3 or TRBV12-4 and TRBJ2-5; D remains unclear. This CDR3 has 16 residues. Trimming cost V 3 bases and J 1 base, with 15 bases left between them. The CDR3 DNA reads as TGTGCCAGCAGTTTTGGGCCAAGACGAATCCAAGAGACCCAGTACTTC. Encoded protein: CASSFGPRRIQETQYF.

This clonotype was detected only a few times. J is TRBJ1-6 and V is TRBV4-3, with D perhaps TRBD1 (5 bases). CDR1 is LGHNA, CDR2 YSLEER, per germline. The CDR3 consists of 16 residues. Trimming removed 1 base at V and 8 bases at J, with 15 bases between. The CDR3 reads CASSQAGNRQDSPLHF. The CDR3, as DNA: TGCGCCAGCAGCCAAGCGGGCAACAGGCAGGATTCACCCCTCCACTTT.

This clonotype was detected a few times. This chain joins TRBV12-3 or TRBV12-4 and TRBJ1-3; possible D gene TRBD1, 5 bases. Trimming stripped 3 bases from V and 3 bases from J, with 9 bases between. This CDR3 region has 14 residues. CDR3 protein: CASSLWGNGNTIYF. The CDR3 region has the DNA TGTGCCAGCAGTTTGTGGGGGAATGGAAACACCATATATTTT.

This clonotype was seen only once. V usage is TRBV7-3 and J usage is TRBJ2-3; 11 bases match TRBD2. The CDR3 is 14 residues long. The germline gives CDR1 SGHTA, CDR2 FQGTGA. The V gene end was trimmed by 4 bases and the J gene end by 4 bases; junction bases not matched to a gene: 1. In DNA, the CDR3 is TGTGCCAGCAGCTCGACTAGCGGGGCAGATACGCAGTATTTT. This translates into CASSSTSGADTQYF.

This chain connects TRBV29-1 to TRBJ2-7; 9 nucleotides align to TRBD1. V shed 7 bases and J 1 base; nucleotides not matched to a gene: 8. The CDR3 spans 14 residues. Germline assignment: CDR1 SQVTM and CDR2 ANQGSEA. This chain's CDR3 is CSATGQGPSYEQYF. Written as DNA, the CDR3 is TGCAGCGCAACAGGACAGGGGCCATCCTACGAGCAGTACTTC.

This clonotype was counted ten times or more. The chain links TRBV20-1 to TRBJ1-5; TRBD1 might be the D (6 bases). CDR1 DFQATT and CDR2 SNEGSKA come from the germline V gene (reference sequence). The V end was cut by 2 bases, the J end by 10 bases, with 12 bases between. The CDR3 runs to 12 residues. The CDR3 here is CSARTGILPQHF. In DNA form, the CDR3 reads TGCAGTGCTAGAACAGGGATCCTTCCCCAGCATTTT.